Shown below are 18 T cell receptor beta chains from a single sample sequenced in a study of human T cells and chemical hapten exposure. Time point denoted: patch test 1, 2 weeks after DPC sensitization. As to treatment: therapeutic diphenylcyclopropenone sensitization with weekly scalp DPC. Sequencing started from total RNA isolated from unfractionated whole blood. Via MiXCR, TCRdb re-called the RACE reads, giving one row per CDR3 protein. The table records some 41,000 distinct CDR3 sequences, 3.5% to 4% of them present only once. The sample here was whole blood, taken in connection with sensitization to the hapten diphenylcyclopropenone (DPC). These receptors were obtained from a middle-aged man with alopecia areata. Some clones in this sample may be carry-over from other donors' samples.

This clonotype appeared many times. This sequence joins TRBV6-5 and TRBJ2-3; no definite D call. The CDR3 has 12 residues. CDR1 and CDR2 (germline): MNHEY, SVGAGI. V lost 4 bases to trimming and J lost 2 bases, with 4 bases between them. This CDR3 reads CASSSPTDTQYF. In DNA, the CDR3 is TGTGCCAGCAGTTCCCCCACAGATACGCAGTATTTT.

This clonotype came up many times. The J gene is TRBJ1-6, the V gene TRBV28, with D tentatively TRBD1 (6 bases). Germline V CDR1 and CDR2: MDHEN, SYDVKM. V lost 9 bases to trimming and J lost 3 bases, with 15 bases between them. This CDR3 is built from 15 residues. CDR3 bases: TGTGCCAGTTTCGGACAGCCGATCTATAATTCACCCCTCCACTTT. Its protein is CASFGQPIYNSPLHF.

This clonotype has just a few counts. The chain uses TRBV19 and TRBJ2-7; TRBD2 matches 14 bases. Germline V gene sequence: CDR1 LNHDA, CDR2 SQIVND (reference sequence). J gave up 6 bases and V 4 bases, and 5 bases lay outside the gene matches. The CDR3 sequence is 15 residues long. In DNA form, the CDR3 reads TGTGCCAGTAGTACCCTGGGACTAGCGGGAGTCGAGCAGTACTTC. Encoded protein: CASSTLGLAGVEQYF.

This clonotype has at least ten counts. CDR3 amino acids: CASSVWGSTSTDTQYF. The CDR3 region has the DNA TGTGCCAGCAGCGTATGGGGATCCACTAGCACAGATACGCAGTATTTT. V gene TRBV9 combines with J gene TRBJ2-3; D is undetermined. Looked up from germline, CDR1 is SGDLS and CDR2 is YYNGEE. With 1 base removed from V and 0 bases from J, the gap between germline ends came to 12 bases. The CDR3 runs 16 residues.

There are many counts of this clonotype. CDR3 bases: TGTGCCAGCAGCTCTTTAGACGAGCAGTACTTC. Residues: CASSSLDEQYF. The chain employs TRBV7-9 and TRBJ2-7; D is ambiguous. CDR3 length: 11 residues. From germline, CDR1 is SEHNR and CDR2 FQNEAQ (reference sequence). Trimming stripped 4 bases from V and 5 bases from J, with 6 bases between.

This clonotype was detected ten times or more. The chain joins TRBV6-2 or TRBV6-3 to TRBJ2-1; D is ambiguous. The V and J ends lost 6 bases and 5 bases respectively, with 5 bases between them. The CDR3 extends over 11 amino acids. Germline V CDR1 and CDR2: MNHEY, SVGEGT. DNA for the CDR3: TGTGCCAGCAGCCCCCACAATGAGCAGTTCTTC. Its protein product is CASSPHNEQFF.

This clonotype was seen at least ten times. The genes are TRBV28 and TRBJ2-5, with D perhaps matching TRBD1 or TRBD2 (5 bases each). From germline, CDR1 is MDHEN and CDR2 SYDVKM. The CDR3 is 11 residues long. V gave up 5 bases and J gave up 5 bases, with 6 bases separating them. This chain's CDR3 is CASSEGETQYF. In nucleotides, the CDR3 is TGTGCCAGCAGTGAGGGGGAGACCCAGTACTTC.

In its sample, this clonotype was seen many times. V usage is TRBV12-3 or TRBV12-4 and J usage is TRBJ2-5, with 13 bases matching TRBD2. This CDR3 contains 16 residues. The J segment lost 3 bases and the V segment lost 3 bases, leaving 4 bases of the junction unmatched. This CDR3 reads CASSLTGTSGEETQYF. CDR3 bases: TGTGCCAGCAGTTTGACCGGGACTAGCGGGGAAGAGACCCAGTACTTC.

This clonotype showed up many times. The V and J genes are TRBV29-1 and TRBJ2-7; perhaps TRBD1 as D (6 bases). The germline V gene has CDR1 SQVTM and CDR2 ANQGSEA. Deletions cut 7 bases from V and 2 bases from J, with 12 bases between. The CDR3 runs to 12 residues. CDR3 bases: TGCAGCGCCTCCGACAGGACCTACGAGCAGTACTTC. It codes for CSASDRTYEQYF.

This clonotype has at least ten counts. The gene calls are TRBV20-1 and TRBJ1-1, with D possibly matching TRBD1 (5 bases). Looked up from germline, CDR1 is DFQATT and CDR2 is SNEGSKA (reference sequence). CDR3 size: 14 residues. Trimming cost V 6 bases and J 0 bases, with 14 bases left between them. The CDR3 nucleotides read TGCAGTGCCCGTCGGGGGAGAGTGAACACTGAAGCTTTCTTT. Protein product: CSARRGRVNTEAFF.

This clonotype has a count of ten or more. The chain employs TRBV6-2 or TRBV6-3 and TRBJ1-5; 7 bases are shared with TRBD1. With V trimmed by 2 bases and J by 0 bases, 4 bases remained unmatched. The CDR3 totals 16 residues. The germline V gene encodes CDR1 MNHEY and CDR2 SVGEGT. The CDR3 nucleotides are TGTGCCAGCAGTTACCCTTGGGACAGTAGCAATCAGCCCCAGCATTTT. Its protein product is CASSYPWDSSNQPQHF.

At least ten counts were recorded for this clonotype. The CDR3 bases are TGTGCCAGCAGCCCCAGGGCATCTGGGTATGGCTACACCTTC. Translation: CASSPRASGYGYTF. The rearrangement joins TRBV5-6 to TRBJ1-2; TRBD1 might be the D (5 bases). The CDR3 contains 14 residues. Germline lookup yields CDR1 SGHDT and CDR2 YYEEEE. Trimming took 4 bases from V and 5 from J, leaving 15 bases between them.

This clonotype was found a few times. The rearrangement joins TRBV19 to TRBJ2-5; D unresolved. CDR1 is LNHDA and CDR2 is SQIVND in the germline V gene (reference sequence). CDR3 size: 12 residues. V was shortened by 3 bases and J by 5 bases, with 7 bases between the two germline ends. In DNA, the CDR3 is TGTGCCAGTAGTATTCTGGGGGAGACCCAGTACTTC. Amino acid sequence: CASSILGETQYF.

The sample holds a few counts of this clonotype. Relative to the germline gene, one junction end is altered; a read error may explain this. This sequence joins TRBV30 and TRBJ1-5; D is undetermined. CDR3 length: 14 residues. Germline V gene data show CDR1 as GTSNPN and CDR2 as SVGIG (reference sequence). CDR3 coding DNA: TGTGCCTGGAGTGTTCGGCCCGGAGGGCAGCCTCAGCATTTT. Its protein product is CAWSVRPGGQPQHF. Full variable domain (outside the CDR3, taken from reference TRBV30 and TRBJ1-5): SQTIHQWPATLVQPVGSPLSLECTVEGTSNPNLYWYRQAAGRGLQLLFYSVGIGQISSEVPQNLSASRPQDRQFILSSKKLLLSDSGFYLCAWSVRPGGQPQHFGDGTRLSIL.

This clonotype was counted many times. V is TRBV13 and J is TRBJ2-5; D is perhaps TRBD1 (6 bases). The V end was cut by 5 bases, the J end by 5 bases, with 12 bases between. Germline lookup yields CDR1 PRHDT and CDR2 FYEKMQ (reference sequence). This CDR3 has 13 amino acids. In nucleotides, the CDR3 is TGTGCCAGCAGCCCACAGGGTCGGGAGACCCAGTACTTC. Amino acid sequence: CASSPQGRETQYF.

Ten or more counts support this clonotype. The chain joins TRBV7-2 to TRBJ2-3; D possibly corresponds to TRBD2 (6 bases). CDR1 and CDR2 from the germline V gene are SGHTA and FQGNSA. Deletions cut 5 bases from V and 3 bases from J, with 9 bases between. This CDR3 is built from 13 residues. CDR3 coding DNA: TGTGCCAGCAGCCAGGGACTGACAGATACGCAGTATTTT. It codes for CASSQGLTDTQYF.

This clonotype was detected many times. The chain couples TRBV20-1 to TRBJ2-3, with 9 bases matching TRBD2. The CDR3 is made up of 15 amino acids. After removal of 1 base from V and 0 bases from J, the junction contained 2 bases not matched to a gene. Germline V CDR1 and CDR2: DFQATT, SNEGSKA (reference sequence). CDR3 in DNA: TGCAGTGCTAGAGTAGCGGGGGATAGCACAGATACGCAGTATTTT. Amino acid sequence: CSARVAGDSTDTQYF.

This clonotype appeared a few times. V is TRBV29-1 and J is TRBJ1-1; D not resolved. Germline V lookup: CDR1 SQVTM, CDR2 ANQGSEA. The CDR3 runs 13 residues. Trimming shortened V by 3 bases and J by 1 base, and 9 bases separated the two germline ends. This chain's CDR3 is CSVDEGRNTEAFF. The CDR3, as DNA: TGCAGCGTTGATGAAGGGAGGAACACTGAAGCTTTCTTT.